This T cell receptor beta chain comes out of a study of T cell responses to AZD1222 COVID-19 vaccine. The CDR3 is 21 amino acids. V shed 3 bases and J 5 bases; nucleotides not matched to a gene: 27. Germline CDR1 LGHDT, CDR2 YNNKEL (reference sequence). This table comes from immunoSEQ multiplex PCR, and its TCRdb copy is limited to in-frame clones, with some not included. The sample has 95,000 to 150,000 clones, 85% to 90% seen once; the top ten hold roughly 3.5%. This sequence was found in an adult in good health. The genes are TRBV3-1 (or the pseudogene TRBV3-2) and TRBJ2-7; 8 bases align to TRBD2. The sequencing used peripheral blood, collected on day 0 of AZD1222 vaccination. This chain's CDR3 is CASSHSIRDTKRGKDSHEQYF. CDR3 nucleotide sequence: TGTGCCAGCAGCCATTCTATCCGGGACACAAAGCGGGGGAAGGATTCCCACGAGCAGTACTTC.